This paragraph covers one T cell receptor beta chain sequence. The data belong to a study of blood T cell repertoires in COVID-19. As for the study in general: The origin of the acute and convalescent COVID-19 samples was the United States, Italy and Spain.

The CDR3 consists of 16 residues. The V gene's germline CDR1 is DFQATT and CDR2 SNEGSKA (reference sequence). Losses at the gene ends were 3 bases for V and 4 bases for J; bases not matched to a gene: 9. Libraries were prepared by immunoSEQ multiplex PCR; TCRdb keeps only in-frame clonotypes and omits some of them. The data hold some 310,000 clones, with 85% to 90% observed a single time. Participant ages covered about 18 to 89 years across about 22 US areas. Cohorts were assigned according to the clinical history that participants reported. What was sequenced was PBMCs or T cells enriched from blood (not recorded which). The V and J genes are TRBV20-1 and TRBJ1-2; 12 bases fit TRBD1. The TCR comes from a woman aged 30 to 39 who had recovered from COVID-19. CDR3 sequence reads: CSASIPGTGGAYGYTF. Written as DNA, the CDR3 is TGCAGTGCTAGTATACCCGGGACAGGGGGCGCCTATGGCTACACCTTC.